The clone carrying this TCR beta chain was counted a few times. What it recognizes is unknown. This CDR3 has 13 residues. The V and J ends lost 2 bases and 1 base respectively, with 5 bases between them. Germline loops: CDR1 MRHNA, CDR2 SNTAGT. This entry is derived from a study of beta chain features in type 1 diabetes. At the level of the study: Age, gender and cell yields were similar between patients and healthy donors. General study points: Shortening of TCRB CDR3s, moderate but significant, appeared in all four CD4+ subsets of Type 1 diabetes patients.

Sorting based on CD45RO/CCR7/CD25/CD127/CD95/CD27 separated CD4+ naive, central memory, regulatory and stem cell-like memory cells. Expressed TCRB transcripts were sequenced because the isolated RNA had all been reverse transcribed beforehand. The assay was immunoSEQ multiplex PCR, and TCRdb's table has in-frame clones only and misses some. The sample records 240,000 or so clones, about 25% being singletons. The TCR comes from a man aged 25-40 years in good health. This sequence joins TRBV6-4 and TRBJ1-1, with D hard to call. The sequenced material came from central memory CD4+ T cells from blood. CDR3 bases: TGTGCCAGCAGTGACAGACCGAACACTGAAGCTTTCTTT. It is translated as CASSDRPNTEAFF.